What follows describes a single TCR beta chain. Its antigen remains unidentified. Measured with immunoSEQ multiplex PCR; TCRdb has only the in-frame clones, and not every one. The sample has 100,000 to 120,000 clones; approximately 89% are singletons. The record originates from a study of OX40 agonist ivuxolimab in advanced cancers. The wider study: The group had a mean age of around 64 years, ranged from about 20 to 79, and was around 86% male.

After removal of 6 bases from V and 6 bases from J, the junction contained 12 bases not matched to a gene. The CDR3 length is 15 residues. Germline V gene sequence: CDR1 SGHKS, CDR2 YYEKEE (reference sequence). Points from the study as a whole: Expanded peripheral T cell antigen specificity was not determined. With doses of 0.1 to 3.0 mg/kg, CD4+ and CD8+ blood T cells had undergone clonal expansion by week 6. Some patients who did not respond also had low normalized T-cell clonal expansion.

The specimen comprised CD4+ or CD8+ T cells sorted from blood, sampled in a trial of the OX40 agonist ivuxolimab. The chain recombines TRBV5-5 with TRBJ1-2; the match to TRBD1 covers 9 bases. This clonotype was obtained from an adult with an advanced solid tumor such as melanoma, head and neck, liver or kidney cancer. CDR3 DNA sequence: TGTGCCAGCACCCTTTCCGGGACAGGGATCAATGGCTACACCTTC. Its protein product is CASTLSGTGINGYTF.